This T cell receptor (beta chain) was identified during a study of CD8 T cells in ankylosing spondylitis. Study-level findings and limits: Significant enrichment of disease-linked clones was reportedly seen in matched ankylosing spondylitis synovial fluid. Reactive arthritis synovial fluid and blood previously showed some of these motif variants. Clones linked to the disease showed a CD8+ phenotype. They occurred at relatively low frequencies in peripheral blood. Seemingly characteristic of ankylosing spondylitis blood was a TCR beta motif consisting of about 8 highly homologous variants.

CDR1 is SGHKS, CDR2 YYEKEE, per germline (reference sequence). The V end lost 3 bases, the J end lost 5 bases, and 15 bases lay between the germline ends. The CDR3 has 15 amino acids. The authors made TCR beta libraries by quantitative 5'-RACE with molecular barcodes. TCRdb re-analysed the 5' RACE reads in MiXCR, keeping a single row per CDR3 protein. The sample holds a few hundred thousand distinct CDR3 sequences, about a fifth seen once. To note about this clonotype: Its antigen is unknown.

The chain combines TRBV5-5 with TRBJ1-5; D unresolved. This receptor was obtained from a male donor with ankylosing spondylitis. Sequencing was performed on blood, either unsorted or a sorted T cell fraction (not recorded which). CDR3 sequence: CASSSQRGRHQPQHF. The CDR3 nucleotides are TGTGCCAGCAGCTCACAACGAGGACGCCATCAGCCCCAGCATTTT.